These 14 T cell receptor beta chains were sequenced from one sample in a study of CD8+CD57+ T cells in acquired aplastic anemia. CDR3 and TCR beta VDJ profiling relied on genomic DNA as the template. TCRdb processed the reads anew with MiXCR; each CDR3 protein has one entry. This sample has some 150,000 distinct CDR3 sequences; around 75% occur once, and the top ten carry around 45%. All patients picked for sequencing had shown, by flow cytometry, an expansion of CD8+CD57+ cells. The material sequenced was sorted CD4+, CD8+, or CD8+CD57+ T cells (not recorded which) from PBMCs. Receptors originate from a human donor with aplastic anemia.

V and J are TRBV19 and TRBJ1-5; no reliable D call. The CDR3 sequence is 16 residues long. Trimming cost V 7 bases and J 0 bases, with 16 bases left between them. Germline V gene lookup returns CDR1 LNHDA and CDR2 SQIVND (reference sequence). DNA for the CDR3: TGTGCCAGTACTCAAGACGGAGGGTATAGCAATCAGCCCCAGCATTTT. Its protein product is CASTQDGGYSNQPQHF. Filled out from reference TRBV19 and TRBJ1-5, the complete variable domain reads DGGITQSPKYLFRKEGQNVTLSCEQNLNHDAMYWYRQDPGQGLRLIYYSQIVNDFQKGDIAEGYSVSREKKESFPLTVTSAQKNPTAFYLCASTQDGGYSNQPQHFGDGTRLSIL.

The V gene is TRBV7-6, the J gene TRBJ2-7; a possible D gene is TRBD2 (6 bases). Germline values: CDR1 SGHVS, CDR2 FNYEAQ. V lost 3 bases and J lost 0, with 9 bases in between. The CDR3 spans 14 residues. The CDR3, as DNA: TGTGCCAGCAGCTTCGCGGGGAGCTCCTACGAGCAGTACGTC. Translating it yields CASSFAGSSYEQYV.

This rearrangement joins TRBV6-5 to TRBJ2-7, with D tentatively TRBD2 (7 bases). V gave up 2 bases and J gave up 9 bases, with 17 bases separating them. This CDR3 has 14 residues. The germline gives CDR1 MNHEY, CDR2 SVGAGI. The CDR3 nucleotides are TGTGCCAGCAGTTACACGGGGGGCCTTTCGAGGCAGTACTTC. It specifies CASSYTGGLSRQYF.

This clonotype was recorded at least ten times. As DNA, the CDR3 is TGTGCCAGCAGTCCCCCGGGACAGGGGTCACAGCCCCAGCATTTT. Protein: CASSPPGQGSQPQHF. The rearrangement uses TRBV6-1 and TRBJ1-5, with TRBD1 identical over 10 bases. In germline, CDR1 is MNHNS, CDR2 SASEGT. This CDR3 spans 15 amino acids. Trimming removed 5 bases from V and 7 bases from J; junction bases left unmatched: 8.

The CDR3 spells CSAQVGPTNEKLFF. CDR3 bases: TGCAGTGCCCAGGTTGGACCAACTAATGAAAAACTGTTTTTT. This chain connects TRBV20-1 to TRBJ1-4; D uncertain. The CDR3 runs 14 residues. Germline CDR1 DFQATT, CDR2 SNEGSKA (reference sequence). V shed 6 bases and J shed 0 bases, with 11 bases lying between them.

This chain uses TRBV7-9 with TRBJ2-1; 8 bases line up with TRBD2. Germline trimming cut 5 bases from V and 7 bases from J; bases unmatched to any gene: 10. Per germline, CDR1 SEHNR and CDR2 FQNEAQ (reference sequence). The length of the CDR3 is 15 residues. The CDR3 nucleotides are TGTGCCAGCAGCAGGGGCGGGGGGCGGTGGAATGAGCAGTTCTTC. It specifies CASSRGGGRWNEQFF.

The chain is built from TRBV20-1 and TRBJ1-5, with D perhaps matching TRBD1 (5 bases). V was trimmed by 3 bases and J by 6 bases, leaving 15 bases between them. This CDR3 contains 14 residues. The germline V gene encodes CDR1 DFQATT and CDR2 SNEGSKA (reference sequence). The CDR3 sequence is CSASRGSGAQPQHF. CDR3 DNA sequence: TGCAGTGCTAGCCGGGGCAGTGGAGCTCAGCCCCAGCATTTT.

This clonotype was seen a handful of times. The chain joins TRBV7-2 to TRBJ1-2; TRBD1 is a possible D gene (6 bases). V shed 7 bases and J shed 4 bases, with 10 bases lying between them. The germline gives CDR1 SGHTA, CDR2 FQGNSA. The CDR3 loop spans 12 amino acids. The CDR3 bases are TGTGCCAGCACCCAGGGGCCCTATGGCTACACCTTC. Encoded protein: CASTQGPYGYTF. The full variable domain, rest sourced from reference TRBV7-2 and TRBJ1-2, is GAGVSQSPSNKVTEKGKDVELRCDPISGHTALYWYRQSLGQGLEFLIYFQGNSAPDKSGLPSDRFSAERTGGSVSTLTIQRTQQEDSAVYLCASTQGPYGYTFGSGTRLTVV.

The chain is built from TRBV24-1 and TRBJ2-1; TRBD2 aligns across 7 bases. The trim removed 4 bases at V and 9 bases at J, leaving 5 bases unmatched. Germline V lookup: CDR1 KGHDR, CDR2 SFDVKD. This CDR3 is built from 13 residues. This chain's CDR3 is CATSEGGTSEQFF. The CDR3 nucleotides read TGTGCCACCAGTGAGGGGGGGACGAGTGAGCAGTTCTTC.

The chain couples TRBV7-9 to TRBJ2-3; D is undetermined. The CDR3 loop spans 11 amino acids. Germline V lookup: CDR1 SEHNR, CDR2 FQNEAQ (reference sequence). V was shortened by 4 bases and J by 7 bases, with 6 bases between the two germline ends. In DNA, the CDR3 is TGTGCCAGCAGCTCCACGAATACGCAGTATTTT. Amino acid sequence: CASSSTNTQYF.

V usage is TRBV20-1 and J usage is TRBJ2-7, with 9 bases lining up with TRBD2. CDR1 DFQATT and CDR2 SNEGSKA come from the germline V gene (reference sequence). This CDR3 is 15 amino acids long. With 0 bases clipped from V and 2 bases from J, the junction kept 5 bases outside the gene matches. The CDR3 region has the DNA TGCAGTGCTAGAGATCACACTAGCGGGCCCTACGAGCAGTACTTC. This encodes CSARDHTSGPYEQYF.

The table lists this clonotype with a few counts. The genes are TRBV15 and TRBJ2-7; 7 nucleotides line up with TRBD1. V was pared by 1 base and J by 4 bases, with 7 bases of the junction left unmatched. Germline-derived CDR1 and CDR2 are LNHNV and YYDKDF (reference sequence). The CDR3 length is 15 residues. The CDR3 region has the DNA TGTGCCACCAGCAGAGGTGGGACAGAGAAGTACGAGCAGTACTTC. Its protein is CATSRGGTEKYEQYF.

This clonotype was seen ten or more times. The rearrangement uses TRBV27 and TRBJ2-7; possibly TRBD2 for D (6 bases). The CDR3 runs 14 residues. Trimming left V 0 bases short and J 5 bases short, with 11 bases between. Germline CDR1 is MNHEY and CDR2 is SMNVEV (reference sequence). DNA for the CDR3: TGTGCCAGCAGTTTATCGGGACTTCTGAACGAGCAGTACTTC. This translates into CASSLSGLLNEQYF.

At least ten counts were recorded for this clonotype. The V gene is TRBV6-1, the J gene TRBJ1-3; 8 bases line up with TRBD1. Trimming removed 10 bases from V and 0 bases from J; junction bases left unmatched: 11. Per the germline V gene, CDR1 is MNHNS and CDR2 is SASEGT. This CDR3 is built from 16 residues. The DNA of the CDR3 is TGTGCCACCGAACGGACGACAGGGGACTCTGGAAACACCATATATTTT. Translated: CATERTTGDSGNTIYF.